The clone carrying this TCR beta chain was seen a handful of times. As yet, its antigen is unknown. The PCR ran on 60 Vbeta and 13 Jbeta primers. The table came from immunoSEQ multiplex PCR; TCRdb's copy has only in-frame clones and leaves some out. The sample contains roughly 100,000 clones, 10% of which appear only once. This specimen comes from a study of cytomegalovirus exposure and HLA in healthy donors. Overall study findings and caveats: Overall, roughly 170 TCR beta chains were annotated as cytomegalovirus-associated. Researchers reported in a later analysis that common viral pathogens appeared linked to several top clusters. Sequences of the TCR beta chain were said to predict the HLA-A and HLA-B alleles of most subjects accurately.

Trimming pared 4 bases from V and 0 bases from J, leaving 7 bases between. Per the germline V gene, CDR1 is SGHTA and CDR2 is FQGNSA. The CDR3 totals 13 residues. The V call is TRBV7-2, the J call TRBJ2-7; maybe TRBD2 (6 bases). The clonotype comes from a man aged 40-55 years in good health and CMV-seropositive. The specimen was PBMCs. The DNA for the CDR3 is TGTGCCAGCAGCTCGACTAGCTCCTACGAGCAGTACTTC. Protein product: CASSSTSSYEQYF.